This TCR beta chain came from a study of blood T cell repertoires in COVID-19. The authors' processing: Estimation of nucleated cell counts was performed using reference gene primer amplification. The method was immunoSEQ multiplex PCR; TCRdb's version includes in-frame clones alone and lacks a portion of them. That table supplies the V and J calls and clone size; D and trimming were determined from the DNA. In the table there are about 54,000 clones, around 85% of which are singletons. This CDR3 is 15 amino acids long. Per germline, CDR1 SGHVS and CDR2 FQNEAQ. Trimming shortened V by 5 bases and J by 2 bases, and 14 bases separated the two germline ends.

The sequencing sample was made of peripheral blood. The sequence derives from a human donor in a cohort sampled during active COVID-19. The chain has TRBV7-8 and TRBJ2-3, with D possibly being TRBD2 (6 bases). The chain's CDR3 is CASSPSGTYTDTQYF. CDR3 nucleotides: TGTGCCAGCAGCCCATCCGGGACTTACACAGATACGCAGTATTTT.